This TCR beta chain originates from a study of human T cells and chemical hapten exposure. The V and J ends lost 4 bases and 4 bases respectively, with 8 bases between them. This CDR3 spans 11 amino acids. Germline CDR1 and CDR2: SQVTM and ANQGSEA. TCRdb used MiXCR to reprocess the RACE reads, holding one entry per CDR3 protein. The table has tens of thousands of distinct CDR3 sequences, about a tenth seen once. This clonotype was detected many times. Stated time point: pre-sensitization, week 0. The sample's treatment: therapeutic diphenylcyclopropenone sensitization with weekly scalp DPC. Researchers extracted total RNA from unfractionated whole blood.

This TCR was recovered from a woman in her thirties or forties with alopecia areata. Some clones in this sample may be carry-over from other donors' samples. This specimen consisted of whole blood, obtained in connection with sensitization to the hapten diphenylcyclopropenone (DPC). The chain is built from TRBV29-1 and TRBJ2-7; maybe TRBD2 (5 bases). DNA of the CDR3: TGCAGCGTTGGGGAGAGGTACGAGCAGTACTTC. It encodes CSVGERYEQYF.